This TCR beta chain is drawn from a study of T cell repertoires in cytomegalovirus infection. On the study more broadly: Public TCR beta signatures marked donors with CMV infection and the matching HLA.

TCRdb used MiXCR to reprocess the reads, holding one entry per CDR3 protein. There are fewer than 900,000 distinct CDR3 sequences in the sample; 25% to 35% occur only once, and around 14% lies in the top ten. This clonotype was seen a single time. Its cognate antigen is unknown. The CDR3 sequence is 16 residues long. V was shortened by 5 bases and J by 0 bases, with 14 bases between the two germline ends. Looked up from germline, CDR1 is MNHNY and CDR2 is SVGAGI (reference sequence). The chain has TRBV6-6 and TRBJ2-1; D unclear. The specimen was cultured CD8+ T cells from PBMCs, collected from culture after CMV antigen stimulation. This TCR came from a human donor in good health (CMV status not recorded). Some clones in this sample may be carry-over from other donors' samples. The CDR3 reads CASSDLRLSSYNEQFF. DNA for the CDR3: TGTGCCAGCAGTGACCTCAGGCTGAGCTCCTACAATGAGCAGTTCTTC.